These 19 T cell receptor beta chains were sequenced from one sample in a study of identical twins. TCRdb used MiXCR to reprocess the 5' RACE reads, holding one entry per CDR3 protein. The data contain about 920,000 distinct CDR3 sequences, about 12% of them singletons. The same sample was also studied in work on yellow fever vaccine responses in identical twins.

The sequencing input was PBMCs. The source is a woman between 18 and 30 years old in good health.

This clonotype was detected ten times or more. The V call is TRBV12-3 or TRBV12-4, the J call TRBJ1-1, with no clear D. This CDR3 comprises 15 residues. V dropped 8 bases and J dropped 2 bases, with 18 bases sitting between them. The CDR3 DNA follows: TGTGCCAGCTTTCCCACCGGCGGTAGAAACACTGAAGCTTTCTTT. Encoded protein: CASFPTGGRNTEAFF.

The CDR3 loop reads CASSLRAGDNEQFF. The CDR3 DNA reads TGTGCCAGCAGTTTACGAGCGGGGGACAATGAGCAGTTCTTC. V gene TRBV12-3 or TRBV12-4 combines with J gene TRBJ2-1; 8 nucleotides match TRBD2. The trim removed 2 bases at V and 5 bases at J, leaving 2 bases unmatched. The CDR3 is 14 amino acids.

This clonotype was observed a few times. V is TRBV18 and J is TRBJ2-7, with 7 bases aligning to TRBD2. This CDR3 has 16 residues. V shed 2 bases and J 3 bases; nucleotides not matched to a gene: 10. Germline CDR1 and CDR2: KGHSH and LQKENI. CDR3 coding DNA: TGTGCCAGCTCACCAGGGCTAGCGGCTCGAGACTACGAGCAGTACTTC. Translation: CASSPGLAARDYEQYF.

The rearrangement joins TRBV6-1 to TRBJ1-5; D unresolved. Trimming cost V 6 bases and J 4 bases, with 7 bases left between them. The CDR3 loop spans 12 amino acids. Germline V gene lookup returns CDR1 MNHNS and CDR2 SASEGT. CDR3 protein: CASRQLNQPQHF. In nucleotides, the CDR3 is TGTGCCAGCAGACAGCTAAATCAGCCCCAGCATTTT.

The rearrangement joins TRBV2 to TRBJ1-1; D gene ambiguous. The CDR3 spans 13 residues. Per the germline V gene, CDR1 is SNHLY and CDR2 is FYNNEI. Trimming left V 3 bases short and J 7 bases short, with 12 bases between. The CDR3 sequence: CASSDVRYDEAFF. In DNA, the CDR3 is TGTGCCAGCAGTGACGTCAGATACGATGAAGCTTTCTTT.

A few counts support this clonotype. This chain connects TRBV12-3 or TRBV12-4 to TRBJ2-2; D remains ambiguous. Trimming took 3 bases from V and 4 from J, leaving 9 bases between them. CDR3 length: 14 residues. This chain's CDR3 is CASSLVYPTGELFF. The CDR3 DNA sequence: TGTGCCAGCAGTTTGGTTTACCCCACCGGGGAGCTGTTTTTT.

The rearrangement links TRBV12-3 or TRBV12-4 to TRBJ2-1; the D is unclear. The V and J ends lost 2 bases and 12 bases respectively, with 17 bases between them. The CDR3 loop spans 14 amino acids. The DNA for the CDR3 is TGTGCCAGCAGTTTAACTTTCAGCGAGTTGGGGCAGTTCTTC. Translation: CASSLTFSELGQFF.

The V gene is TRBV10-3, the J gene TRBJ2-7; D uncertain. This CDR3 has 13 residues. V lost 7 bases and J 2 bases, leaving 12 bases between the germline ends. The germline gives CDR1 ENHRY, CDR2 SYGVKD. CDR3 in amino acids: CAIMDRFAYEQYF. CDR3 nucleotides: TGTGCCATCATGGACCGCTTCGCCTACGAGCAGTACTTC.

This clonotype was counted between two and nine times. V and J are TRBV28 and TRBJ1-5, with TRBD1 matching 10 bases. J lost 5 bases, V lost 3 bases, and 4 bases had no gene match. CDR1 and CDR2 (germline): MDHEN, SYDVKM. The CDR3 has 15 residues. CDR3 residues: CASSLTGGRYQPQHF. The CDR3 region has the DNA TGTGCCAGCAGTTTGACAGGGGGCCGGTATCAGCCCCAGCATTTT. Supplemented by reference TRBV28 and TRBJ1-5, the full variable domain reads DVKVTQSSRYLVKRTGEKVFLECVQDMDHENMFWYRQDPGLGLRLIYFSYDVKMKEKGDIPEGYSVSREKKERFSLILESASTNQTSMYLCASSLTGGRYQPQHFGDGTRLSIL.

V is TRBV28 and J is TRBJ1-3; perhaps TRBD1 as D (6 bases). The CDR3 loop spans 15 amino acids. CDR1 is MDHEN and CDR2 is SYDVKM in the germline V gene. Trimming left V 6 bases short and J 0 bases short, with 12 bases between. The CDR3: CASRRDTHSGNTIYF. The DNA for the CDR3 is TGTGCCAGCAGGAGGGACACCCACTCTGGAAACACCATATATTTT.

The chain carries TRBV20-1 and TRBJ2-7; 7 nucleotides match TRBD2. CDR1 DFQATT and CDR2 SNEGSKA come from the germline V gene (reference sequence). The CDR3 has 15 residues. The V gene end was trimmed by 0 bases and the J gene end by 6 bases; junction bases not matched to a gene: 11. CDR3 region: CSARDRGRTRSEQYF. CDR3 sequence (DNA): TGCAGTGCTAGAGATCGGGGGAGGACTAGAAGCGAGCAGTACTTC.

This clonotype was seen many times. V is TRBV15 and J is TRBJ2-1, with 9 bases matching TRBD1. Germline V gene sequence: CDR1 LNHNV, CDR2 YYDKDF (reference sequence). J lost 0 bases, V lost 8 bases, and 8 bases had no gene match. This CDR3 contains 16 residues. In DNA, the CDR3 is TGTGCCACCCAAGGACAGGGGAAGTACTCCTACAATGAGCAGTTCTTC. Protein product: CATQGQGKYSYNEQFF.

In its sample, this clonotype was seen a few times. The chain couples TRBV5-1 to TRBJ2-3; 11 bases fit TRBD2. CDR3 length: 18 residues. V was pared by 3 bases and J by 2 bases, with 11 bases of the junction left unmatched. CDR1 SGHRS and CDR2 YFSETQ come from the germline V gene. The chain's CDR3 is CASSSRLGLAENTDTQYF. The CDR3 nucleotides read TGCGCCAGCAGCTCCCGGCTGGGACTAGCGGAAAACACAGATACGCAGTATTTT.

The rearrangement joins TRBV13 to TRBJ2-1, with 14 bases matching TRBD2. This CDR3 spans 22 amino acids. After removal of 5 bases from V and 4 bases from J, the junction contained 22 bases not matched to a gene. Germline CDR1 and CDR2: PRHDT and FYEKMQ (reference sequence). The chain's CDR3 is CASSPRNPRLAGGPKGYNEQFF. As DNA, the CDR3 is TGTGCCAGCAGCCCACGTAACCCGCGACTAGCGGGGGGGCCGAAGGGTTACAATGAGCAGTTCTTC.

Only a few counts were recorded for this clonotype. The V gene is TRBV6-1, the J gene TRBJ2-7; TRBD1 might be the D (6 bases). This CDR3 comprises 15 residues. Germline V gene lookup returns CDR1 MNHNS and CDR2 SASEGT. With 6 bases removed from V and 2 bases from J, the gap between germline ends came to 17 bases. This chain's CDR3 is CASSPGVRAPYEQYV. Here the CDR3 DNA reads TGTGCCAGCAGCCCAGGGGTTCGGGCCCCCTACGAGCAGTACGTC.

The chain has TRBV12-3 or TRBV12-4 and TRBJ2-6; D could derive from TRBD1 or TRBD2 (7 bases each). V lost 11 bases and J 0 bases, leaving 26 bases between the germline ends. The length of the CDR3 is 19 residues. CDR3 sequence (DNA): TGTGCCTTCAGATTCCCAGCGGGACAGTTAAGCTCTGGGGCCAACGTCCTGACTTTC. Its translation: CAFRFPAGQLSSGANVLTF.

This clonotype has more than one count but fewer than ten. V gene TRBV20-1 combines with J gene TRBJ2-7, with no clear D. Trimming shortened V by 0 bases and J by 1 base, and 16 bases separated the two germline ends. The CDR3 has 16 amino acids. Germline CDR1 is DFQATT and CDR2 is SNEGSKA (reference sequence). In DNA, the CDR3 is TGCAGTGCTAGAGATCAGAAGCAAACTATGTCCTACGAGCAGTACGTC. Its translation: CSARDQKQTMSYEQYV.

V gene TRBV5-1 combines with J gene TRBJ1-3; TRBD1 might be the D (5 bases). V gave up 1 base and J gave up 5 bases, with 13 bases separating them. This CDR3 has 15 residues. The germline V gene encodes CDR1 SGHRS and CDR2 YFSETQ. CDR3 protein: CASSLTGTGRNTIYF. In DNA, the CDR3 is TGCGCCAGCAGCTTGACGGGGACCGGGAGAAACACCATATATTTT.

This clonotype appeared many times. Written as DNA, the CDR3 is TGCGCCAGCAGCGTCCGGACCTCCTATAATTCACCCCTCCACTTT. Residues: CASSVRTSYNSPLHF. V is TRBV4-1 and J is TRBJ1-6; D not certain. The CDR3 sequence is 15 residues long. V was shortened by 5 bases and J by 0 bases, with 8 bases between the two germline ends. Germline-derived CDR1 and CDR2 are MGHRA and YSYEKL.